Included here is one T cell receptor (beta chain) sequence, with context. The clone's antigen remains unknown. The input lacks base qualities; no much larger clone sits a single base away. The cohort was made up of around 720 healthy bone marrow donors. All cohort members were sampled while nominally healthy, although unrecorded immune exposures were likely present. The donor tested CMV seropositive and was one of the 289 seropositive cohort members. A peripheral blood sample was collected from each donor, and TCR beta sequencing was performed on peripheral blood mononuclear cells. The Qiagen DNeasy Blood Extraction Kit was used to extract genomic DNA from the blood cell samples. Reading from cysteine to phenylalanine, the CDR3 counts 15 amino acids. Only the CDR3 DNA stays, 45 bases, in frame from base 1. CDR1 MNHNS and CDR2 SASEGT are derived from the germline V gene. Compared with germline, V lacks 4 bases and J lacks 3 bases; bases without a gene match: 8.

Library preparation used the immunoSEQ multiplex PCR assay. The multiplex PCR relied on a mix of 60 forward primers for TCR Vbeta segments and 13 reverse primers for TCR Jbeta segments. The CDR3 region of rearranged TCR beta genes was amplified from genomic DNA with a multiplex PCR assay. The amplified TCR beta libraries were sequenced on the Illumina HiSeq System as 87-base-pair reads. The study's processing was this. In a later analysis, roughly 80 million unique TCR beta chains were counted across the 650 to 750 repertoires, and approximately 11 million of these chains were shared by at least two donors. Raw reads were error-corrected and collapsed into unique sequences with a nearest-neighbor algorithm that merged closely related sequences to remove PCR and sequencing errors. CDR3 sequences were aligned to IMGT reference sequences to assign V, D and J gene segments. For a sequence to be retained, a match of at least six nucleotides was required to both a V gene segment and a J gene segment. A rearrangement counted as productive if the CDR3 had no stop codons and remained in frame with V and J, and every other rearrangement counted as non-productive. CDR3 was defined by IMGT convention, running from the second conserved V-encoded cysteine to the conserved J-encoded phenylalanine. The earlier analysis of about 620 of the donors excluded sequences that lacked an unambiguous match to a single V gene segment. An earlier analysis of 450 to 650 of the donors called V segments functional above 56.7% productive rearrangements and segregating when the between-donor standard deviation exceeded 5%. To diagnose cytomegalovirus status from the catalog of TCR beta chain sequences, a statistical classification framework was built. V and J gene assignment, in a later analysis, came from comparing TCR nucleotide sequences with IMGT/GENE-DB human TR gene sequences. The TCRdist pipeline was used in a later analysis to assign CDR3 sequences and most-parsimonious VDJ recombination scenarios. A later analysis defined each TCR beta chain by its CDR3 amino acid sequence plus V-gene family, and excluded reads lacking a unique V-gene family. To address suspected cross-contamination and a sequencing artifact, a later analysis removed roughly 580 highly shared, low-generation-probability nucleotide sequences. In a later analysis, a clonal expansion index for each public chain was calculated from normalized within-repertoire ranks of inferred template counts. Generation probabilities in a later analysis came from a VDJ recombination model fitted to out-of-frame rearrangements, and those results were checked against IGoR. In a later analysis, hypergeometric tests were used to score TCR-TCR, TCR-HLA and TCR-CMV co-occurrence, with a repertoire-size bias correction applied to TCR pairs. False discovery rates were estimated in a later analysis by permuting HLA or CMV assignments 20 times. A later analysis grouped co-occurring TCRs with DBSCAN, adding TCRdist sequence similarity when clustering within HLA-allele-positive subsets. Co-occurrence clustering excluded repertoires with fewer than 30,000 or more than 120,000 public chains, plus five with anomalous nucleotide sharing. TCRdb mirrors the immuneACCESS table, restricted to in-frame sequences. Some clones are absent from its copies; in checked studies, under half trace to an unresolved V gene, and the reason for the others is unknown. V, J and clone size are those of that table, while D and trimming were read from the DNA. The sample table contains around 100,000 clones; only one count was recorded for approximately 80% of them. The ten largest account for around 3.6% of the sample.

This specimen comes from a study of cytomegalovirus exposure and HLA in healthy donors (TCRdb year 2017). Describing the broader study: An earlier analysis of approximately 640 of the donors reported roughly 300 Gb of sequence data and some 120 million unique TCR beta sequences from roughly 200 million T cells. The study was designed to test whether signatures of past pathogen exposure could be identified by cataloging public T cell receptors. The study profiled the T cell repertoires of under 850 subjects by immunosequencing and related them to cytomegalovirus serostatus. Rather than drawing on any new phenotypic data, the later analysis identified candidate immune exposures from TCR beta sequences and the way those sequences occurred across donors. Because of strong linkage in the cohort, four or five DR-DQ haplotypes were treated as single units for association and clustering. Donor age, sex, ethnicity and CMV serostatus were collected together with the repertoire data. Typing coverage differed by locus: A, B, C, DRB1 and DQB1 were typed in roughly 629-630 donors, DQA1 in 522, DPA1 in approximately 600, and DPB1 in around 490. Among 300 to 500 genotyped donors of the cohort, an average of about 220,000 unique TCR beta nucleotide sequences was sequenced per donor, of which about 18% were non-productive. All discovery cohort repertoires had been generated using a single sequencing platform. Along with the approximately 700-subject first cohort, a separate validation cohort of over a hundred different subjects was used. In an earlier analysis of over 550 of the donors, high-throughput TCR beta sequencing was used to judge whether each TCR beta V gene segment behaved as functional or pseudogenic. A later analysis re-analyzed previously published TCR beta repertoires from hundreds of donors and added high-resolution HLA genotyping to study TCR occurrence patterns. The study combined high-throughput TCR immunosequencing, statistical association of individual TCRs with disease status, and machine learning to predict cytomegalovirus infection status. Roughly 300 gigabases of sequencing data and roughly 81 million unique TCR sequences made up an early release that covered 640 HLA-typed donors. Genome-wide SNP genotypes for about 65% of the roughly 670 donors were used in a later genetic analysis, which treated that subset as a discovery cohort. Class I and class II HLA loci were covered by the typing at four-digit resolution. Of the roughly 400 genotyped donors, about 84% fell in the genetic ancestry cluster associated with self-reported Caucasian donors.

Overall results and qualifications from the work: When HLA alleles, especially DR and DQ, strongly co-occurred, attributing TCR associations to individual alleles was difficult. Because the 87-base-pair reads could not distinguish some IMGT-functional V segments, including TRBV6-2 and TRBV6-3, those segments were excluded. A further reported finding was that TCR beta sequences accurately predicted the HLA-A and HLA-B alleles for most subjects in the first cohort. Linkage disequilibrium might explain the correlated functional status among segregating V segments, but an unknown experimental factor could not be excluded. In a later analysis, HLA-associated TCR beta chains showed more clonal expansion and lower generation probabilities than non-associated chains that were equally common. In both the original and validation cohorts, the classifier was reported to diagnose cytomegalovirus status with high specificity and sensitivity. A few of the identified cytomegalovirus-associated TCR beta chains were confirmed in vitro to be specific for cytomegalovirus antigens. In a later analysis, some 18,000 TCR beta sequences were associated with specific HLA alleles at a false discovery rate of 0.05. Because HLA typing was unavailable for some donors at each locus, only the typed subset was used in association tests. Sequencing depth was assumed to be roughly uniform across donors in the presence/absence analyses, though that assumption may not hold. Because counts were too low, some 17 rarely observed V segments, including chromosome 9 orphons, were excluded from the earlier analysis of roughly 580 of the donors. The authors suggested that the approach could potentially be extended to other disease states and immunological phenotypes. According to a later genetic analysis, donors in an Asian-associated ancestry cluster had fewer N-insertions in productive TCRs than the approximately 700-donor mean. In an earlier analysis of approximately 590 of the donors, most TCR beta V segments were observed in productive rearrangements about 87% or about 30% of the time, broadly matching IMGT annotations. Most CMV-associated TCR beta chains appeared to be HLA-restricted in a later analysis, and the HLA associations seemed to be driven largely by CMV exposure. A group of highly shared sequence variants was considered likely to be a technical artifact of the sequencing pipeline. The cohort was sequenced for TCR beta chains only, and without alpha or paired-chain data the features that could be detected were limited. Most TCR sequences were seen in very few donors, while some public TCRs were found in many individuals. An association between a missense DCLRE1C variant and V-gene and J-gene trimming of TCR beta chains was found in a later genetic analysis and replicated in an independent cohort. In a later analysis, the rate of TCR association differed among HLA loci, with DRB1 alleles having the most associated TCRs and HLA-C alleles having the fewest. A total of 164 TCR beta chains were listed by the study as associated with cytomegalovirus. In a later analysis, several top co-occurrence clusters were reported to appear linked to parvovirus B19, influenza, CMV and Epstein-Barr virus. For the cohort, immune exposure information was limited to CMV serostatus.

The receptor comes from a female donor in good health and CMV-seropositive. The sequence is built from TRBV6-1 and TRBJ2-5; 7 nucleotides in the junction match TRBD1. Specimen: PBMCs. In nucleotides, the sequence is TGTGCCAGCAGTGGGCAGGGGACAGAAAAAGAGACCCAGTACTTC. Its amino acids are CASSGQGTEKETQYF.